This T cell receptor (beta chain) was sequenced during a study of technical replicates of blood from a few donors. The germline V gene has CDR1 GTSNPN and CDR2 SVGIG (reference sequence). This CDR3 contains 15 residues. The J segment lost 8 bases and the V segment lost 0 bases, leaving 7 bases of the junction unmatched. Generated by immunoSEQ multiplex PCR, the TCRdb table keeps only in-frame clones and is missing some. The sample holds about 68,000 clones; about 97% are singletons and the top ten take roughly 0.25%. The sequenced sample consisted of T cells isolated from PBMCs. The J gene is TRBJ2-1, the V gene TRBV30, with 10 bases that match TRBD1. The sequence came from a human donor in good health. The CDR3 protein is CAWSVGTGEADEQFF. For the CDR3, the DNA is TGTGCCTGGAGTGTAGGGACAGGGGAGGCGGATGAGCAGTTCTTC. Filled out from reference TRBV30 and TRBJ2-1, the complete variable domain reads SQTIHQWPATLVQPVGSPLSLECTVEGTSNPNLYWYRQAAGRGLQLLFYSVGIGQISSEVPQNLSASRPQDRQFILSSKKLLLSDSGFYLCAWSVGTGEADEQFFGPGTRLTVL.